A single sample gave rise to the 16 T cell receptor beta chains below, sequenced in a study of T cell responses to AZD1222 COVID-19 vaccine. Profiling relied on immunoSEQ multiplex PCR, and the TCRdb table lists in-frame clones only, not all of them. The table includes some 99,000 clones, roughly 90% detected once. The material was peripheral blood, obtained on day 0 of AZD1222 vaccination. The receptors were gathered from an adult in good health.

The CDR3 sequence is CASDRTGGDEKLFF. The CDR3 DNA sequence: TGTGCCTCGGACCGGACAGGGGGCGATGAAAAACTGTTTTTT. This chain uses TRBV30 with TRBJ1-4; 11 bases are shared with TRBD1. The CDR3 length is 14 residues. The V gene end was trimmed by 7 bases and the J gene end by 6 bases; junction bases not matched to a gene: 7. The germline V gene encodes CDR1 GTSNPN and CDR2 SVGIG (reference sequence).

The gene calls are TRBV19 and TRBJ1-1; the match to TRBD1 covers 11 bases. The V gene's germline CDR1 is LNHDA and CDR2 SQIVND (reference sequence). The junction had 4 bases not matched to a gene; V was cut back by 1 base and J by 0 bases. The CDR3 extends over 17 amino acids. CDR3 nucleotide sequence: TGTGCCAGTAGTATAGCCGGGACAGGGGGTATGAACACTGAAGCTTTCTTT. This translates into CASSIAGTGGMNTEAFF.

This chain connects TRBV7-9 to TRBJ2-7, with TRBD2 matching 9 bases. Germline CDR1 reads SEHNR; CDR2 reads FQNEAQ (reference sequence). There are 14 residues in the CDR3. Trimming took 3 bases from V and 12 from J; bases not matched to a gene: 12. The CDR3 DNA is TGTGCCAGCAGCTTTTCGGCTAGCGGGGATTTGCGGTACTTC. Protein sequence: CASSFSASGDLRYF.

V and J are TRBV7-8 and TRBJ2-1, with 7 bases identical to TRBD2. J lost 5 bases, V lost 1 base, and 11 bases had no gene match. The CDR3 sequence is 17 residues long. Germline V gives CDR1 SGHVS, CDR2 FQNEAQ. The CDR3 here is CASSLEIPGLWNNEQFF. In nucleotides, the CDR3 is TGTGCCAGCAGCTTAGAGATACCGGGACTATGGAACAATGAGCAGTTCTTC. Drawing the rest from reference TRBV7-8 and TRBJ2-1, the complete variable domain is GAGVSQSPRYKVAKRGQDVALRCDPISGHVSLFWYQQALGQGPEFLTYFQNEAQLDKSGLPSDRFFAERPEGSVSTLKIQRTQQEDSAVYLCASSLEIPGLWNNEQFFGPGTRLTVL.

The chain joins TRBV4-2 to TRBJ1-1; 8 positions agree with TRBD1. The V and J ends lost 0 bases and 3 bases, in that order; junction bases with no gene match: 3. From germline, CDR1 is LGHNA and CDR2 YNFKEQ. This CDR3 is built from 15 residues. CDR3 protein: CASSQDRGPDTEAFF. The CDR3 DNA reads TGTGCCAGCAGCCAAGACAGGGGGCCCGACACTGAAGCTTTCTTT.

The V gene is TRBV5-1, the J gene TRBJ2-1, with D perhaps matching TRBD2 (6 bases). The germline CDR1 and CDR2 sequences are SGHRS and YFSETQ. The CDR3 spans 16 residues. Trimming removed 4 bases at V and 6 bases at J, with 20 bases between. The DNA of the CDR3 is TGCGCCAGCAGCCCAGAGATAATGGGACTGGGCAATGAGCAGTTCTTC. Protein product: CASSPEIMGLGNEQFF.

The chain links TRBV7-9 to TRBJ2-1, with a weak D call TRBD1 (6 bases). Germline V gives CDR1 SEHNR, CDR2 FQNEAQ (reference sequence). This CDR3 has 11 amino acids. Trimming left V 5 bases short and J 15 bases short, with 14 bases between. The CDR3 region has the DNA TGTGCCAGCAGCCAGGGGCCGACGAGGTTCTTC. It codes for CASSQGPTRFF.

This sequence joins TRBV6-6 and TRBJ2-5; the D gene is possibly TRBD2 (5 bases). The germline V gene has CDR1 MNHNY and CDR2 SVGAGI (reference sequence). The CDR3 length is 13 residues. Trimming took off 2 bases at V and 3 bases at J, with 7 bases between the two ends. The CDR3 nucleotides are TGTGCCAGCAGTTACACGGGAAAAGAGACCCAGTACTTC. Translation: CASSYTGKETQYF.

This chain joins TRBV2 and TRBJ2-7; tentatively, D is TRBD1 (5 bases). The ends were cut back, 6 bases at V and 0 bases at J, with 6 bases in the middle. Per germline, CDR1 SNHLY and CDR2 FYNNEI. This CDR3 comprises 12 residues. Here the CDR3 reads CASRDNSYEQYF. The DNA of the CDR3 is TGTGCCAGCAGGGACAACTCCTACGAGCAGTACTTC.

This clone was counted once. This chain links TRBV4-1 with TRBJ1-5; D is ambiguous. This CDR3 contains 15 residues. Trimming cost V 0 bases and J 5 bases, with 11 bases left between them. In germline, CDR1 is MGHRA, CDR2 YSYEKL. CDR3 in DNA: TGCGCCAGCAGCCAAGAAGGTGGCTGGGATCAGCCCCAGCATTTT. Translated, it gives CASSQEGGWDQPQHF.

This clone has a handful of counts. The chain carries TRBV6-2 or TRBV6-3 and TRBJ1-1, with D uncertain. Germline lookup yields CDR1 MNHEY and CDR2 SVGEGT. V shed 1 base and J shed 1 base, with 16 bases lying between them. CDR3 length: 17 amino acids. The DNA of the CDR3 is TGTGCCAGCAGTTACTTGATTGTAGACTTTGCGAACACTGAAGCTTTCTTT. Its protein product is CASSYLIVDFANTEAFF.

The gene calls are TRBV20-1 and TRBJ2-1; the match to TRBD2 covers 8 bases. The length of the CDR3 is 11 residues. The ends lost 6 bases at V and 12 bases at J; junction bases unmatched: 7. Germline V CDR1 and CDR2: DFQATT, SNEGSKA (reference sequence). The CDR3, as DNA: TGCAGTGCCGTCGCGGGGGGCCGGCAGTTCTTC. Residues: CSAVAGGRQFF.

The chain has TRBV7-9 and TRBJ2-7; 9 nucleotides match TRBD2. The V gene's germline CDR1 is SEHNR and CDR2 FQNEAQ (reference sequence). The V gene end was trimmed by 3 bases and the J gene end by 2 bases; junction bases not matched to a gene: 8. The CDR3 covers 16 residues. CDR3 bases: TGTGCCAGCAGCTTGATCCCGGGACTAGCTCCCTACGAGCAGTACTTC. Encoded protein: CASSLIPGLAPYEQYF.

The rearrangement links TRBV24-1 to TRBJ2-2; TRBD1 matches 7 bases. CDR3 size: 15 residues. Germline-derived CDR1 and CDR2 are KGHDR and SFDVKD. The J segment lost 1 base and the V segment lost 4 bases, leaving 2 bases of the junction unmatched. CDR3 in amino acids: CATSDTGVNTGELFF. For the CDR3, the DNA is TGTGCCACCAGTGACACAGGGGTGAACACCGGGGAGCTGTTTTTT.

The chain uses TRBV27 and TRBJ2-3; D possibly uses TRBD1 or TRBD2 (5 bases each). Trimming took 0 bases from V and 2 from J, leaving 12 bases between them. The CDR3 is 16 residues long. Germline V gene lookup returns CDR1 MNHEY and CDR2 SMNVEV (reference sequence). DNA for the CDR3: TGTGCCAGCAGTTTATCAGGGGACCACTACACAGATACGCAGTATTTT. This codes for CASSLSGDHYTDTQYF.

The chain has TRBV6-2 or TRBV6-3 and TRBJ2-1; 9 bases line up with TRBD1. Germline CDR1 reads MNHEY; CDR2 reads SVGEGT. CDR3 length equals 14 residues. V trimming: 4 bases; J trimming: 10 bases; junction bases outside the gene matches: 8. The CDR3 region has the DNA TGTGCCAGCAGTTCGGGACAGGGCGTTGGAGAGCAGTTCTTC. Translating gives CASSSGQGVGEQFF.